The present entry profiles one T cell receptor beta chain with its context. The antigen remains undetermined. This specimen comes from a study of early T cells in non-severe SARS-CoV-2 infection. At the level of the study: Bulk RNA from unsorted whole blood was sequenced; chains were unpaired.

With V trimmed by 5 bases and J by 4 bases, 4 bases remained unmatched. CDR3 length: 14 amino acids. The germline V gene has CDR1 MGHRA and CDR2 YSYEKL. Attached unique molecular identifiers marked individual cDNA molecules. One entry per CDR3 protein results from TCRdb running MiXCR on the 5' RACE reads. The data show about 38,000 distinct CDR3 sequences, with 4.6% seen just once and roughly 15% held by the top ten. Study results and caveats: CD4 and private specificities were missed by VDJdb matching, which favored anti-spike CD8 responses.

This chain connects TRBV4-1 to TRBJ2-5, with 10 bases identical to TRBD2. The sample was whole blood. The source is an adult who was a healthcare worker with PCR-confirmed SARS-CoV-2 infection or an uninfected control (not recorded which). Here the CDR3 DNA reads TGCGCCAGCAGCTCCGGGACTAGCGCAGAGACCCAGTACTTC. As protein: CASSSGTSAETQYF.